Listed here are 5 T cell receptor beta chains from one sample, sequenced in a study of cytomegalovirus exposure and HLA in healthy donors. It was with 60 Vbeta and 13 Jbeta primers that the PCR ran. Libraries were prepared by immunoSEQ multiplex PCR; TCRdb keeps only in-frame clonotypes and omits some of them. The data contain some 150,000 clones, around four fifths of them singletons. Sequencing was done on a sample of PBMCs. The receptors come from a woman between 50 and 59 years old in good health and CMV-seronegative.

This clone was counted a few times. The same CDR3 also results from other DNA sequences found in this sample. The V and J genes are TRBV2 and TRBJ1-5, with a weak D call TRBD1 (6 bases). Per germline, CDR1 SNHLY and CDR2 FYNNEI. V was pared by 8 bases and J by 1 base, with 12 bases between. CDR3 length: 14 residues. The CDR3 sequence is CASQQGSSNQPQHF. The CDR3 bases are TGTGCCAGCCAACAGGGATCGAGCAATCAGCCCCAGCATTTT.

The V and J genes are TRBV11-2 and TRBJ2-7; 10 nucleotides line up with TRBD1. Germline V gene data show CDR1 as SGHAT and CDR2 as FQNNGV. CDR3 length: 16 residues. Trimming took 5 bases from V and 3 from J; bases not matched to a gene: 10. The CDR3 nucleotides read TGTGCCAGCAGCCCAAGCCGGGACAGGGGTTACTACGAGCAGTACTTC. It codes for CASSPSRDRGYYEQYF.

The chain has TRBV28 and TRBJ1-1, with 7 bases fitting TRBD1. The CDR3 totals 15 residues. J gave up 4 bases and V 2 bases, and 7 bases lay outside the gene matches. From germline, CDR1 is MDHEN and CDR2 SYDVKM. The CDR3 DNA sequence: TGTGCCAGCAGTTTAGGGGGTCAGGGGGGCACTGAAGCTTTCTTT. It encodes CASSLGGQGGTEAFF.

The chain uses TRBV16 and TRBJ2-7, with D hard to call. The V and J ends lost 3 bases and 0 bases respectively, with 15 bases between them. CDR1 is KGHSY and CDR2 is FQNENV in the germline V gene. The CDR3 length is 16 residues. CDR3 sequence reads: CASSQRDTSFSYEQYF. In DNA form, the CDR3 reads TGTGCCAGCAGCCAGAGAGACACCTCCTTCTCCTACGAGCAGTACTTC.

The rearrangement uses TRBV2 and TRBJ2-3, with a possible D match to TRBD2 (5 bases). V lost 9 bases and J 4 bases, leaving 8 bases between the germline ends. The CDR3 runs to 11 residues. Germline CDR1 SNHLY, CDR2 FYNNEI. The CDR3 DNA reads as TGTGCCAGACGAGCGGCAGATACGCAGTATTTT. As protein: CARRAADTQYF. The variable domain in full, with the rest retrieved from reference TRBV2 and TRBJ2-3, is EPEVTQTPSHQVTQMGQEVILRCVPISNHLYFYWYRQILGQKVEFLVSFYNNEISEKSEIFDDQFSVERPDGSNFTLKIRSTKLEDSAMYFCARRAADTQYFGPGTRLTVL.